Each of the 11 T cell receptor beta chains below was sequenced from the same sample in a study of blood T cell repertoires in COVID-19. The assay was immunoSEQ multiplex PCR, and TCRdb's table has in-frame clones only and misses some. The sample has 200,000 or so clones, around 81% seen once. Sequenced sample: peripheral blood. The receptors were gathered from a woman in her 70s with acute or convalescent COVID-19.

The chain couples TRBV5-6 to TRBJ2-1; 7 bases align to TRBD2. The CDR3 has 15 residues. Unmatched junction bases numbered 8, after V lost 1 base and J lost 7 bases. CDR1 is SGHDT and CDR2 is YYEEEE in the germline V gene. CDR3 DNA: TGTGCCAGCAGCTTGCTTGCGGGAGATACTAATGAGCAGTTCTTC. Encoded protein: CASSLLAGDTNEQFF.

The V call is TRBV10-3, the J call TRBJ2-7; 7 bases match TRBD1. CDR3 size: 13 residues. The germline gives CDR1 ENHRY, CDR2 SYGVKD. V trimming: 2 bases; J trimming: 7 bases; junction bases outside the gene matches: 5. DNA for the CDR3: TGTGCCATCAGTGAGGCAGGGGGAGATGAGCAGTACTTC. This encodes CAISEAGGDEQYF.

The chain has TRBV9 and TRBJ2-1; 8 bases map to TRBD1. Unmatched junction bases numbered 8, after V lost 3 bases and J lost 9 bases. The CDR3 extends over 14 amino acids. Germline CDR1 is SGDLS and CDR2 is YYNGEE. CDR3 in amino acids: CASSAGRTGSEQFF. CDR3 nucleotides: TGTGCCAGCAGCGCGGGTCGGACAGGGTCTGAGCAGTTCTTC.

The CDR3 DNA reads TGTGCCAGCAGCCAAGGCACAGGCCCCTATGGCTACACCTTC. Its protein product is CASSQGTGPYGYTF. This rearrangement joins TRBV3-1 (or the pseudogene TRBV3-2) to TRBJ1-2; perhaps TRBD1 as D (5 bases). The CDR3 runs to 14 residues. The germline V gene encodes CDR1 LGHDT and CDR2 YNNKEL (reference sequence). Deletions cut 1 base from V and 4 bases from J, with 10 bases between.

V usage is TRBV3-1 (or the pseudogene TRBV3-2) and J usage is TRBJ1-2; 10 bases are shared with TRBD1. The V gene end was trimmed by 4 bases and the J gene end by 3 bases; junction bases not matched to a gene: 26. This CDR3 has 22 amino acids. Germline V gives CDR1 LGHDT, CDR2 YNNKEL (reference sequence). The CDR3 DNA reads as TGTGCCAGCAGCCCCGTCCCGGGACAGGGGACGCGGAGCCCCGGGGGATACTATGGCTACACCTTC. Translation: CASSPVPGQGTRSPGGYYGYTF.

This chain links TRBV6-6 with TRBJ2-3, with 9 bases identical to TRBD1. CDR1 is MNHNY and CDR2 is SVGAGI in the germline V gene (reference sequence). CDR3 size: 14 residues. V trimming: 8 bases; J trimming: 1 base; junction bases outside the gene matches: 4. The CDR3, as DNA: TGTGCCAGCGTGAGGGACAGGGGCACAGATACGCAGTATTTT. It codes for CASVRDRGTDTQYF.

Concerning this clone: One junction end disagrees with the germline gene, perhaps due to a read error. The chain joins TRBV27 to TRBJ1-2; D not resolved. The germline CDR1 and CDR2 sequences are MNHEY and SMNVEV (reference sequence). This CDR3 has 13 residues. CDR3 residues: CASSLSGRPPLAF. The DNA for the CDR3 is TGTGCCAGCAGTTTATCGGGCCGACCGCCTCTTGCCTTC.

The rearrangement links TRBV5-5 to TRBJ2-5; D gene unclear. Trimming pared 2 bases from V and 4 bases from J, leaving 12 bases between. The CDR3 contains 14 residues. CDR1 and CDR2 (germline): SGHKS, YYEKEE (reference sequence). The CDR3 coding sequence is TGTGCCAGCAGCTTTGACACCTCAGGAGAGACCCAGTACTTC. Its translation is CASSFDTSGETQYF.

The chain joins TRBV28 to TRBJ2-5; tentatively, D is TRBD2 (5 bases). The germline V and J ends were trimmed by 2 bases and 4 bases, with 14 bases remaining between them. The germline CDR1 and CDR2 sequences are MDHEN and SYDVKM. The CDR3 has 15 residues. The CDR3 DNA follows: TGTGCCAGCAGTTTAGCGGACTTTGGTGGAGAGACCCAGTACTTC. Amino acids: CASSLADFGGETQYF.

The chain uses TRBV10-3 and TRBJ2-7; no firm D call. This CDR3 has 13 residues. Trimming removed 6 bases at V and 3 bases at J, with 12 bases between. CDR1 ENHRY and CDR2 SYGVKD come from the germline V gene. The CDR3 spells CAIRDPRGYEQYF. CDR3 sequence (DNA): TGTGCCATCAGGGATCCTAGAGGCTACGAGCAGTACTTC.

The rearrangement joins TRBV19 to TRBJ2-3; TRBD2 matches at 14 bases. Germline lookup yields CDR1 LNHDA and CDR2 SQIVND (reference sequence). The CDR3 is 21 amino acids. With 5 bases clipped from V and 1 base from J, the junction kept 17 bases outside the gene matches. CDR3 DNA sequence: TGTGCCAGTAGTCCCGGAGCGCGGGGACTAGCGGGAGTGGGTGGCACAGATACGCAGTATTTT. Encoded protein: CASSPGARGLAGVGGTDTQYF.